This T cell receptor beta chain comes out of a study of T cell responses to AZD1222 COVID-19 vaccine. Study information: Second-dose recipients at about 4 or about 12 weeks were treated as one pooled group. Broader study findings: At study baseline, merely several AZD1222 recipients were seropositive. Distributed over spike, vaccine-associated CD4 TCRs predominated at 160-218 and 743-854. Spike-specific TCRs gained breadth and depth after people received two AZD1222 doses.

Germline-derived CDR1 and CDR2 are ENHRY and SYGVKD. Trimming cost V 3 bases and J 4 bases; bases outside gene matches: 2. The CDR3 loop spans 13 amino acids. This table comes from immunoSEQ multiplex PCR, and its TCRdb copy is limited to in-frame clones, with some not included. The repertoire holds roughly 120,000 clones, with around 88% as singletons. Of note for this clone: Its antigen is still unknown.

The chain joins TRBV10-3 to TRBJ2-7, with 8 bases that match TRBD1. Source: peripheral blood, taken on day 0 of AZD1222 vaccination. This receptor was obtained from an adult in good health. The CDR3: CAISEQGVYEQYF. DNA for the CDR3: TGTGCCATCAGTGAACAGGGGGTATACGAGCAGTACTTC.